The T cell receptor (beta chain) described here comes from a study of blood T cell repertoires in COVID-19. The repertoire was sequenced with immunoSEQ multiplex PCR; TCRdb's copy has only in-frame clones and lacks some. The sample contains 150,000 to 200,000 clones, approximately 80% of which appear only once. Specimen: PBMCs or T cells enriched from blood (not recorded which). This clonotype was sampled from a middle-aged man who had recovered from COVID-19.

This chain's CDR3 is CASRAVTSGTDTQYF. The CDR3 DNA follows: TGTGCCAGCAGAGCCGTGACTAGCGGCACAGATACGCAGTATTTT. The chain combines TRBV6-5 with TRBJ2-3; 8 nucleotides agree with TRBD2. This CDR3 contains 15 residues. Trimming removed 6 bases from V and 1 base from J; junction bases left unmatched: 6. Germline V gene sequence: CDR1 MNHEY, CDR2 SVGAGI.